This entry features one T cell receptor (beta chain) sequence. Authors' analysis steps: Estimation of nucleated cell counts relied on the amplification of reference gene primers. The protocol was immunoSEQ multiplex PCR, while the TCRdb copy is restricted to in-frame clones and leaves out a portion. V and J calls plus clone size are reproduced from that table; the DNA served to infer D and trimming. Here the sample spans more than 80,000 clones, approximately 86% being singletons. Germline V lookup: CDR1 SGHTA, CDR2 FQGNSA. The CDR3 totals 12 residues. Trimming at V came to 6 bases and at J to 9 bases, leaving 5 bases not matched to a gene. This sample is drawn from a study of blood T cell repertoires in COVID-19. Whole-study context: The analysed material was cDNA or gDNA that came from T cells, B-cell-depleted T cells, or PBMCs.

The TCR was taken from a man in his forties with acute or convalescent COVID-19. Sequences were obtained from peripheral blood. The rearrangement links TRBV7-2 to TRBJ2-1, with 7 nucleotides matching TRBD2. The CDR3 sequence: CASSSGLGEQFF. The DNA for the CDR3 is TGTGCCAGCAGTTCCGGACTAGGTGAGCAGTTCTTC.